The 20 T cell receptor beta chains in this list originate from one sample, sequenced in a study of T cell repertoires in cytomegalovirus infection. TCRdb fed the reads into MiXCR, producing one record per CDR3 protein. The sample holds 300,000 to 450,000 distinct CDR3 sequences; 15% to 20% are singletons and the top ten take 8.5% to 10%. Specimen: PBMCs. All receptors derive from a human donor in good health (CMV status not recorded). Some clones in this sample may be carry-over from other donors' samples.

This rearrangement joins TRBV5-4 to TRBJ2-7; the match to TRBD1 covers 10 bases. V gave up 4 bases and J gave up 4 bases; unmatched junction bases: 11. Germline CDR1 and CDR2: SGHNT and YYREEE (reference sequence). CDR3 length: 16 amino acids. CDR3 nucleotide sequence: TGTGCCAGCAGCCCGGGGTCGGACAGGGGGTTATACGAGCAGTACTTC. Amino acids: CASSPGSDRGLYEQYF.

On this clonotype itself: It may be a read error: a sequence one base away is much more abundant. V gene TRBV12-3 or TRBV12-4 combines with J gene TRBJ2-2; perhaps TRBD2 as D (6 bases). This CDR3 contains 14 residues. The CDR3 DNA reads TGTGCCAGCAGTTTATGGGACTCGGCCGGGGAGCCGTTTTTT. As protein: CASSLWDSAGEPFF.

In the case of this clonotype: At one end, the junction sequence differs from germline, possibly due to a read error. As DNA, the CDR3 is TGTGCCAGCAGCTTAGTCGGTGGGAGTACCTACAATGGGCAGTTCTTC. The encoded protein is CASSLVGGSTYNGQFF. The genes are TRBV7-6 and TRBJ2-1, with D perhaps TRBD2 (5 bases). The V gene's germline CDR1 is SGHVS and CDR2 FNYEAQ. This CDR3 is 16 amino acids long.

The chain joins TRBV7-2 to TRBJ1-2; D is ambiguous. The V end was cut by 1 base, the J end by 0 bases, with 12 bases between. This CDR3 region has 16 residues. The germline gives CDR1 SGHTA, CDR2 FQGNSA. CDR3 DNA: TGTGCCAGCAGCTTAGTTGGGCTCGGGGCTAACTATGGCTACACCTTC. Translating it yields CASSLVGLGANYGYTF.

A few counts support this clonotype. The chain employs TRBV7-9 and TRBJ2-7, with D unresolved. The germline gives CDR1 SEHNR, CDR2 FQNEAQ (reference sequence). This CDR3 spans 11 amino acids. Trimming stripped 3 bases from V and 6 bases from J, with 6 bases between. In nucleotides, the CDR3 is TGTGCCAGCAGCTTCGATGCCGAGCAGTACTTC. Translated: CASSFDAEQYF. Variable domain in full (rest from reference TRBV7-9 and TRBJ2-7): DTGVSQNPRHKITKRGQNVTFRCDPISEHNRLYWYRQTLGQGPEFLTYFQNEAQLEKSRLLSDRFSAERPKGSFSTLEIQRTEQGDSAMYLCASSFDAEQYFGPGTRLTVT.

CDR3 DNA sequence: TGCGCCAGCAGCCAAGAGCCGGGCAGGGGGTCTGAAAAACTGTTTTTT. It yields the protein CASSQEPGRGSEKLFF. This chain uses TRBV4-1 with TRBJ1-4; 7 bases line up with TRBD1. Per germline, CDR1 MGHRA and CDR2 YSYEKL. The CDR3 contains 16 residues. The J segment lost 7 bases and the V segment lost 0 bases, leaving 8 bases of the junction unmatched.

On this clonotype: With a much larger clone just one base away, this may be a read error. The rearrangement joins TRBV7-2 to TRBJ2-5; 9 positions match TRBD2. V shed 1 base and J 4 bases; nucleotides not matched to a gene: 13. The CDR3 has 18 amino acids. The germline CDR1 and CDR2 sequences are SGHTA and FQGNSA. CDR3 sequence reads: CASSLGNVVTSGLETQYF. The CDR3 region has the DNA TGTGCCAGCAGCTTAGGGAACGTCGTGACTAGCGGTCTAGAGACCCAGTACTTC.

Ten or more counts support this clonotype. CDR3 nucleotide sequence: TGTGCCAGCAGCTCTAGCGGGGGCCTATCCTACGAGCAGTACTTC. Translated, it gives CASSSSGGLSYEQYF. The V call is TRBV7-2, the J call TRBJ2-7; 10 bases fit TRBD2. J was trimmed by 1 base and V by 4 bases; bases with no gene match: 4. The length of the CDR3 is 15 residues. Germline V gives CDR1 SGHTA, CDR2 FQGNSA. The whole variable domain, filled in from reference TRBV7-2 and TRBJ2-7, reads GAGVSQSPSNKVTEKGKDVELRCDPISGHTALYWYRQSLGQGLEFLIYFQGNSAPDKSGLPSDRFSAERTGGSVSTLTIQRTQQEDSAVYLCASSSSGGLSYEQYFGPGTRLTVT.

The rearrangement joins TRBV28 to TRBJ1-1; D unclear. The CDR3 runs to 13 residues. The V and J ends lost 8 bases and 5 bases respectively, with 15 bases between them. The germline V gene has CDR1 MDHEN and CDR2 SYDVKM. The DNA of the CDR3 is TGTGCCAGCCGGATGCAGGTTTGGACTGAAGCTTTCTTT. Translation gives CASRMQVWTEAFF.

This clonotype was seen only a few times. The gene calls are TRBV7-9 and TRBJ1-2; possible D gene TRBD1, 5 bases. CDR1 and CDR2 (germline): SEHNR, FQNEAQ (reference sequence). This CDR3 is built from 14 residues. V lost 1 base and J 8 bases, leaving 14 bases between the germline ends. The CDR3 here is CASSLGRRASGYTF. DNA for the CDR3: TGTGCCAGCAGCTTAGGGCGCAGGGCTTCGGGCTACACCTTC. Looking up the rest from reference TRBV7-9 and TRBJ1-2 gives the full variable domain: DTGVSQNPRHKITKRGQNVTFRCDPISEHNRLYWYRQTLGQGPEFLTYFQNEAQLEKSRLLSDRFSAERPKGSFSTLEIQRTEQGDSAMYLCASSLGRRASGYTFGSGTRLTVV.

This clonotype appeared a few times. The chain carries TRBV7-6 and TRBJ2-7; D tentatively reads TRBD1 or TRBD2 (5 bases each). Germline CDR1 reads SGHVS; CDR2 reads FNYEAQ. CDR3 length: 16 residues. Trimming stripped 4 bases from V and 7 bases from J, with 23 bases between. CDR3 sequence (DNA): TGTGCCAGCAGCTCGGTGTTCGGTCGGTCTGGGGGTGAGCAGTACTTC. This gives the protein CASSSVFGRSGGEQYF.

There are many counts of this clonotype. The V call is TRBV7-8, the J call TRBJ2-7; D unresolved. This CDR3 has 14 amino acids. Trimming pared 1 base from V and 3 bases from J, leaving 10 bases between. The V gene's germline CDR1 is SGHVS and CDR2 FQNEAQ. The CDR3: CASSLGLQVYEQYF. The CDR3 region has the DNA TGTGCCAGCAGCTTAGGGTTACAAGTCTACGAGCAGTACTTC.

This clonotype was counted only a few times. The rearrangement joins TRBV4-3 to TRBJ2-3, with a possible D match to TRBD2 (6 bases). The CDR3 totals 16 residues. V dropped 0 bases and J dropped 1 base, with 11 bases sitting between them. Germline values: CDR1 LGHNA, CDR2 YSLEER. CDR3 bases: TGCGCCAGCAGCCAAGAATATAGGAGGGGCACAGATACGCAGTATTTT. It yields the protein CASSQEYRRGTDTQYF.

In this sample, this clonotype turned up a few times. The chain carries TRBV4-1 and TRBJ1-5; D is possibly TRBD1 (5 bases). The CDR3 is 17 amino acids. CDR1 is MGHRA, CDR2 YSYEKL, per germline. V dropped 4 bases and J dropped 2 bases, with 18 bases sitting between them. The CDR3 loop is CASSLLGGSVGNQPQHF. The CDR3 DNA follows: TGCGCCAGCAGCCTCTTGGGGGGATCGGTGGGCAATCAGCCCCAGCATTTT.

This clonotype was seen once. The V gene is TRBV3-1, the J gene TRBJ1-5, with a possible D match to TRBD1 (5 bases). Trimming pared 0 bases from V and 11 bases from J, leaving 11 bases between. The CDR3 contains 13 residues. Germline V gives CDR1 LGHDT, CDR2 YNNKEL (reference sequence). CDR3 coding DNA: TGTGCCAGCAGCCAAGATTCAATGGGGGCCCAGCATTTT. It is translated as CASSQDSMGAQHF. Variable domain in full (rest from reference TRBV3-1 and TRBJ1-5): DTAVSQTPKYLVTQMGNDKSIKCEQNLGHDTMYWYKQDSKKFLKIMFSYNNKELIINETVPNRFSPKSPDKAHLNLHINSLELGDSAVYFCASSQDSMGAQHFGDGTRLSIL.

On this clonotype itself: This may stem from a read error, because a much larger clone lies one nucleotide away. The chain couples TRBV7-8 to TRBJ2-3; TRBD2 matches 10 bases. This CDR3 is built from 17 residues. Looked up from germline, CDR1 is SGHVS and CDR2 is FQNEAQ. The CDR3 region has the DNA TGTGCCAACAGCTTACTTTGGCTAGCGGGGGAGAGGGATACGCAGTATTTT. It translates to CANSLLWLAGERDTQYF. The full variable domain, completed using reference TRBV7-8 and TRBJ2-3, is GAGVSQSPRYKVAKRGQDVALRCDPISGHVSLFWYQQALGQGPEFLTYFQNEAQLDKSGLPSDRFFAERPEGSVSTLKIQRTQQEDSAVYLCANSLLWLAGERDTQYFGPGTRLTVL.

This clonotype appeared many times. V gene TRBV6-5 combines with J gene TRBJ2-5; 10 bases fit TRBD2. The V gene's germline CDR1 is MNHEY and CDR2 SVGAGI. V was clipped by 0 bases and J by 3 bases; unmatched bases: 4. This CDR3 region has 16 residues. DNA for the CDR3: TGTGCCAGCAGTTACTCCAGCGGGGGGGTGGAAGAGACCCAGTACTTC. Translation gives CASSYSSGGVEETQYF.

This clonotype was detected a few times. V gene TRBV12-3 or TRBV12-4 combines with J gene TRBJ1-1, with 9 bases that match TRBD1. J lost 4 bases, V lost 7 bases, and 7 bases had no gene match. CDR3 size: 14 residues. Here the CDR3 reads CASNPDRGITEAFF. In DNA, the CDR3 is TGTGCCAGCAACCCGGACAGGGGTATCACTGAAGCTTTCTTT.

This clonotype was detected many times. The gene calls are TRBV7-2 and TRBJ2-7, with D uncertain. CDR1 and CDR2 from the germline V gene are SGHTA and FQGNSA. The CDR3 consists of 14 residues. Trimming removed 3 bases from V and 0 bases from J, with 9 bases in between. The CDR3: CASSFTFSSYEQYV. As DNA, the CDR3 is TGTGCCAGCAGCTTCACGTTCAGCTCCTACGAGCAGTACGTC.

This clonotype showed up just a few times. V usage is TRBV20-1 and J usage is TRBJ1-2; D is uncertain. With 0 bases removed from V and 5 bases from J, the gap between germline ends came to 16 bases. The CDR3 has 15 residues. Germline values: CDR1 DFQATT, CDR2 SNEGSKA (reference sequence). As DNA, the CDR3 is TGCAGTGCTAGAGACCCGACAAAGGGTGGATATGGCTACACCTTC. Translating gives CSARDPTKGGYGYTF.